These T cell receptor beta chains were read from a single sample in a study of blood T cell repertoires in COVID-19. Here immunoSEQ multiplex PCR was the method, and the copy in TCRdb shows in-frame clones only, minus some. The sample records roughly 250,000 clones, more than 85% being singletons. Sequenced input: PBMCs or T cells enriched from blood (not recorded which). These receptors originate from a woman aged 50 to 65 who had recovered from COVID-19. Each CDR3 is given with its conserved first and last residue. D genes are given only for firm matches. Clone size is shown for a subset of rows, as once, few, many or a class of expanded clone.

TRBV3-1/TRBV3-2,.,TRBJ1-5,.,TGTGCCAGCAGCCCCAGCGGATCCTATCAGCCCCAGCATTTT,CASSPSGSYQPQHF
TRBV14,few,TRBJ1-2,TRBD1,TGTGCCAGCAGCCAAGACCGGACAGGGGGCAGAGGCTACACCTTC,CASSQDRTGGRGYTF
TRBV5-5,.,TRBJ1-2,.,TGTGCCAGCAGCTCTCAGGGTCGTGGCTACACCTTC,CASSSQGRGYTF
TRBV3-1/TRBV3-2,.,TRBJ2-7,TRBD1,TGTGCCAGCAGCCAGCCGACCGACAGGGCCTACGAGCAGTACTTC,CASSQPTDRAYEQYF
TRBV6-5,.,TRBJ1-1,.,TGTGCCAGCAGTACTGCGCTCGGGGGCACTGAAGCTTTCTTT,CASSTALGGTEAFF
TRBV15,.,TRBJ2-7,TRBD2,TGTGCCACCAGCAGAGGCCGGGACTACTACGAGCAGTACTTC,CATSRGRDYYEQYF
TRBV12-3/TRBV12-4,.,TRBJ1-2,.,TGTGCCAGCAGGCCAGACAGGAATTATGGCTACACCTTC,CASRPDRNYGYTF
TRBV28,.,TRBJ1-2,.,TGTGCCAGCAGTGGCCCTTCCGGCTACACCTTC,CASSGPSGYTF
TRBV7-3,.,TRBJ2-6,.,TGTGCCAGCAGCTTAAACGGTAGATCTGGGGCCAACGTCCTGACTTTC,CASSLNGRSGANVLTF
TRBV10-3,.,TRBJ2-3,.,TGTGCCACGGAGGGCACAGATACGCAGTATTTT,CATEGTDTQYF
TRBV5-4,.,TRBJ1-2,TRBD1,TGTGCCAGCAGGCCCACAGGGGCGCGGAACTATGGCTACACCTTC,CASRPTGARNYGYTF
TRBV29-1,.,TRBJ2-2,TRBD2,TGCAGCGTTGGGAAGCGGGGGAACACCGGGGAGCTGTTTTTT,CSVGKRGNTGELFF
TRBV4-3,once,TRBJ1-1,TRBD1,TGCGCCAGCAGCCACCGACAGGGGATGAACACTGAAGCTTTCTTT,CASSHRQGMNTEAFF
TRBV2,.,TRBJ1-1,.,TGTGCCATCTCGGGTACCAAGGGGGTAGCACGGCCTGAAGCTTTCTTT,CAISGTKGVARPEAFF
TRBV21-1,.,TRBJ2-4,.,TGTGCCAGGGTACCCGGGGTTGAGGCCATTCAGTACTTC,CARVPGVEAIQYF
TRBV7-2,.,TRBJ1-1,.,TGTGCCAGCAGCCCTGGGCCCATGAACACTGAAGCTTTCTTT,CASSPGPMNTEAFF
TRBV19,.,TRBJ1-1,.,TGTGCCAGTAGTCTCAGCGCCAGCGAAGCTTTCTTT,CASSLSASEAFF
TRBV9,.,TRBJ2-1,TRBD2,TGTGCCAGCAGCCCTAAGCTAGCGGGCTTTTCGTACAATGAGCAGTTCTTC,CASSPKLAGFSYNEQFF
TRBV27,.,TRBJ2-1,TRBD1,TGTGCCAGCAGCCGGGGACAGCAGGAGCAGTTCTTC,CASSRGQQEQFF
TRBV27,.,TRBJ2-5,TRBD2,TGTGCCAGCAAGTCTCGAGCGGGGGAAGAGACCCAGTACTTC,CASKSRAGEETQYF
TRBV28,.,TRBJ2-7,.,TGTGCCAGCAGTTTAGCGGGTTTTGAGGCCGTCTACGAGCAGTACTTC,CASSLAGFEAVYEQYF
TRBV29-1,.,TRBJ2-5,TRBD2,TGCAGCGTTGCGAGTATGTCTAGCGGGAGGGCCCGATTGAAGACCCAGTACTTC,CSVASMSSGRARLKTQYF
TRBV24-1,.,TRBJ2-6,.,TGTGCCACCAGTGATTGGACAGTTGGGGCCAACGTCCTGACTTTC,CATSDWTVGANVLTF
TRBV2,.,TRBJ1-1,TRBD1,TGTGCCAACAACGGACAGGGGATGAACACTGAAGCTTTCTTT,CANNGQGMNTEAFF
TRBV19,.,TRBJ1-5,TRBD1,TGTGCCAGTAGTATAGGGCCTTCGGGACAGACTTCTTATAGCAATCAGCCCCAGCATTTT,CASSIGPSGQTSYSNQPQHF
TRBV5-4,.,TRBJ2-5,TRBD1,TGTGCCAGCAGCTTAGGGACAGGGTGGCAAGAGACCCAGTACTTC,CASSLGTGWQETQYF
TRBV11-3,.,TRBJ2-1,TRBD2,TGTGCCAGCAGTCAAGGGGTCTTAGCGGGGACGGGCGTCTACAATGAGCAGTTCTTC,CASSQGVLAGTGVYNEQFF
TRBV29-1,.,TRBJ1-2,.,TGCAGCGTTGTCCCTCCAGGGCCCTATGGCTACACCTTC,CSVVPPGPYGYTF
TRBV7-2,.,TRBJ1-2,.,TGTGCCAGCAGCTCGCGGGGGGCTGGCTACACCTTC,CASSSRGAGYTF
TRBV7-9,once,TRBJ1-6,.,TGTGCCAGCAGCTTAGGCATAGGGGATGGACGGGATTCACCCCTCCACTTT,CASSLGIGDGRDSPLHF
TRBV11-2,.,TRBJ2-3,.,TGTGCCAGCAGCTTAGTCAGGGATACGCAGTATTTT,CASSLVRDTQYF
TRBV9,.,TRBJ1-6,.,TGTGCCAGCAGCGTCCAGGGGAATTCACCCCTCCACTTT,CASSVQGNSPLHF
TRBV5-6,.,TRBJ2-1,TRBD1,TGTGCCAGCAGCTTCGGACAGGGCTACAATGAGCAGTTCTTC,CASSFGQGYNEQFF
TRBV19,.,TRBJ1-5,.,TGTGCCAGTAGTAGGAGTAGCAATCAGCCCCAGCATTTT,CASSRSSNQPQHF
TRBV15,.,TRBJ2-2,TRBD1,TGTGCCACCAGCAGAGAAGGACAGGTAGTCGCCGGGGAGCTGTTTTTT,CATSREGQVVAGELFF
TRBV5-1,.,TRBJ2-3,.,TGCGCCAGCAGTTACGACAGCTGGTCACAGAAAATTACAGATACGCAGTATTTT,CASSYDSWSQKITDTQYF
TRBV28,once,TRBJ1-5,TRBD1,TGTGCCAGCAGTTTGGGGACAGGGGGCAGGATAAGCAATCAGCCCCAGCATTTT,CASSLGTGGRISNQPQHF
TRBV28,.,TRBJ1-2,TRBD1,TGTGCCAGCAGTTCTTATACCAAGACAGGGAACCTCTATGGCTACACCTTC,CASSSYTKTGNLYGYTF
TRBV6-1,few,TRBJ1-4,TRBD1,TGTGCCAGCACCTTGACAGGGAAGGCAGAAAAACTGTTTTTT,CASTLTGKAEKLFF
TRBV11-3,.,TRBJ2-5,.,TGTGCCAGCAGTAGGGACATTAAGGGGACCCAGTACTTC,CASSRDIKGTQYF
TRBV4-1,.,TRBJ2-3,TRBD2,TGCGCCAGCAGCCAAGACCCCCGTGCTAGCGGGGGCACAGATACGCAGTATTTT,CASSQDPRASGGTDTQYF
TRBV27,.,TRBJ2-1,.,TGTGCCAGCAGCCTAGGCACACTAGAGCCGGCCAATGAGCAGTTCTTC,CASSLGTLEPANEQFF
TRBV5-6,few,TRBJ2-1,TRBD2,TGTGCCAGCAGCTTGAGGACTAGCGGGATTCGCTCCTACAATGAGCAGTTCTTC,CASSLRTSGIRSYNEQFF
TRBV5-1,.,TRBJ2-7,TRBD2,TGCGCCAGCAGCCGGGGGGATCAGGGCGGGAGAAAGGACGAGCAGTACTTC,CASSRGDQGGRKDEQYF
TRBV19,.,TRBJ1-1,.,TGTGCCAGTAAGGGGCACACGGACACTGAAGCTTTCTTT,CASKGHTDTEAFF
TRBV4-2,.,TRBJ1-5,.,TGTGCCAGCAGCCTTCAGGAGGGCAATCAGCCCCAGCATTTT,CASSLQEGNQPQHF
TRBV29-1,.,TRBJ1-4,TRBD1,TGCAGCGTTGGGGACAGGGCGAATGAAAAACTGTTTTTT,CSVGDRANEKLFF
TRBV2,.,TRBJ2-2,.,TGTGCCAGCAAGTTTGAGGGCACCGGGGAGCTGTTTTTT,CASKFEGTGELFF
TRBV11-2,.,TRBJ2-1,TRBD1,TGTGCCAGCAGCTCCCGGGACAGGTCAGGCGAGCAGTTCTTC,CASSSRDRSGEQFF
TRBV19,.,TRBJ1-2,.,TGTGCCAGCCTCCCGAGGGCCTCGGGCTATGGCTACACCTTC,CASLPRASGYGYTF
TRBV18,.,TRBJ1-4,.,TGTGCCAGCGCCGCGGCCATTAATGAAAAACTGTTTTTT,CASAAAINEKLFF
TRBV19,few,TRBJ2-7,TRBD2,TGTGCCAGTAGACCGGGACTATTATCCGCCTACGAGCAGTACTTC,CASRPGLLSAYEQYF
TRBV12-3/TRBV12-4,.,TRBJ1-4,.,TGTGCCAGCAGTATCAGACAGGTGTTGTTTTTT,CASSIRQVLFF
TRBV9,once,TRBJ2-3,.,TGTGCCAGCAACAACGGTGGACTAACCACAGATACGCAGTATTTT,CASNNGGLTTDTQYF
TRBV5-4,.,TRBJ2-7,TRBD2,TGTGCCAGCAGCGGCGGACTAGCGGGAGGGCTCGAGCAGTACTTC,CASSGGLAGGLEQYF